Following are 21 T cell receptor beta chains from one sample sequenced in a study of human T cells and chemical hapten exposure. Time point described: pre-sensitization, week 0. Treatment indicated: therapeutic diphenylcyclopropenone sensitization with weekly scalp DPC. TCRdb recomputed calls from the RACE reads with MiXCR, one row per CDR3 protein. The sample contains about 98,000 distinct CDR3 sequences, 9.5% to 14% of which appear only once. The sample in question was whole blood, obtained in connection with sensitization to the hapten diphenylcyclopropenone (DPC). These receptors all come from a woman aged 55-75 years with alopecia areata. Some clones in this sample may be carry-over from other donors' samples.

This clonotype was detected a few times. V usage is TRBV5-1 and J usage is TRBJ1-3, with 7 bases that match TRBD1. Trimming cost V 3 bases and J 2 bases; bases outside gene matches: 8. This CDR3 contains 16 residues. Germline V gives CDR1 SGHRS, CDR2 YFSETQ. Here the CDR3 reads CASSSTWDSTGNTIYF. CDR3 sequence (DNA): TGCGCCAGCAGCTCAACATGGGACAGCACTGGAAACACCATATATTTT. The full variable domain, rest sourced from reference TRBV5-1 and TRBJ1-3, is KAGVTQTPRYLIKTRGQQVTLSCSPISGHRSVSWYQQTPGQGLQFLFEYFSETQRNKGNFPGRFSGRQFSNSRSEMNVSTLELGDSALYLCASSSTWDSTGNTIYFGEGSWLTVV.

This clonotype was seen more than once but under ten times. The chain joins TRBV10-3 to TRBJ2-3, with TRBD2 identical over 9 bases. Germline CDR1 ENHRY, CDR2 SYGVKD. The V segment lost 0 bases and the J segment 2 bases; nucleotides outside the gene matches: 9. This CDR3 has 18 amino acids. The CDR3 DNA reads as TGTGCCATCAGTGAGTCGACCTGGACTAGCGCAGACACAGATACGCAGTATTTT. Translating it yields CAISESTWTSADTDTQYF.

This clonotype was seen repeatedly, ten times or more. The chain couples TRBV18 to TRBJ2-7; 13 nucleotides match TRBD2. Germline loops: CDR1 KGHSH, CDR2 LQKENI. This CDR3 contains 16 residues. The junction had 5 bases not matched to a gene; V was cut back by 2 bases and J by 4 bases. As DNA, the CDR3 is TGTGCCAGCTCACCAGAACTAGCGGGGGGGCTTTACGAGCAGTACTTC. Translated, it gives CASSPELAGGLYEQYF.

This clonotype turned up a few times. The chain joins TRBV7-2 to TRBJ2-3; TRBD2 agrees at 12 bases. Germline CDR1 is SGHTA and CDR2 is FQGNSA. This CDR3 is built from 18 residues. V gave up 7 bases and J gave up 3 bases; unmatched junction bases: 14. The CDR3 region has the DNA TGTGCCAGCACCCAGGTCGCTAGCGGGGGGGCAAAGACAGATACGCAGTATTTT. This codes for CASTQVASGGAKTDTQYF.

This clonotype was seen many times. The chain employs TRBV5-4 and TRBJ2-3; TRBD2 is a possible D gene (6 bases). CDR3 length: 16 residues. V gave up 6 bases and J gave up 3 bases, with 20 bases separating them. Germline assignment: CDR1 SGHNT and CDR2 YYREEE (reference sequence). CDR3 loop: CASTKGGDTPTDTQYF. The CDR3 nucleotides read TGTGCCAGCACCAAGGGAGGAGATACACCAACAGATACGCAGTATTTT.

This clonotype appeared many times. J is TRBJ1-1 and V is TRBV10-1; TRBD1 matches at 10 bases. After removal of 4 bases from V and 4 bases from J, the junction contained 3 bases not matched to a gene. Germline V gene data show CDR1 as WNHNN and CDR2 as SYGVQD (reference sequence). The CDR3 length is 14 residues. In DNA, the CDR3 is TGCGCCAGCAGTGGGGACAGGGGACGCACTGAAGCTTTCTTT. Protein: CASSGDRGRTEAFF.

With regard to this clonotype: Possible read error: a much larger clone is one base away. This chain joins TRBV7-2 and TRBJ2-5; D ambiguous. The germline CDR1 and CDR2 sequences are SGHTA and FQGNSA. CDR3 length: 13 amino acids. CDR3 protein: CASGLAARETQYF. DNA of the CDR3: TGTGCCAGCGGCTTAGCCGCCCGAGAGACCCAGTACTTC.

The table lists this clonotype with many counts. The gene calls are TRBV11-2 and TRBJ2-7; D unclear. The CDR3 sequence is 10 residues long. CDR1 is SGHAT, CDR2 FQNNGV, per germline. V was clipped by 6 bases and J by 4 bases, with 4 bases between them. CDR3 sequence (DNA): TGTGCCAGCAGAGGTTACGAGCAGTACTTC. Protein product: CASRGYEQYF. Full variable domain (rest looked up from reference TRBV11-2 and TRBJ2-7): EAGVAQSPRYKIIEKRQSVAFWCNPISGHATLYWYQQILGQGPKLLIQFQNNGVVDDSQLPKDRFSAERLKGVDSTLKIQPAKLEDSAVYLCASRGYEQYFGPGTRLTVT.

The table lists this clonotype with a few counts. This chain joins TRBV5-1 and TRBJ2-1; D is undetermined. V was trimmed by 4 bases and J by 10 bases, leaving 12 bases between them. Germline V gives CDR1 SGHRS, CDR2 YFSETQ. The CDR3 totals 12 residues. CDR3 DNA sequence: TGCGCCAGCAGCCTTCCCCCAAACGAGCAGTTCTTC. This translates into CASSLPPNEQFF.

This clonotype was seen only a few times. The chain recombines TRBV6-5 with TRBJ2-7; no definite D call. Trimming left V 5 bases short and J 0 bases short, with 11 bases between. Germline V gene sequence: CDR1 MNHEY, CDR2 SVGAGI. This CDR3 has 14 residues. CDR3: CASSNLKSSYEQYF. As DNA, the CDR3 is TGTGCCAGCAGTAACCTTAAGAGCTCCTACGAGCAGTACTTC.

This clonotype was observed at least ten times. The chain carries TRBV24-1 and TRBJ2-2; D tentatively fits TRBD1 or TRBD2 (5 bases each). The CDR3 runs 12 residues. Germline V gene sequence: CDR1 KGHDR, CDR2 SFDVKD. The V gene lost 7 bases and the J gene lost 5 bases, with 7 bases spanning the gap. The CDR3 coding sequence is TGTGCCACCAGGGGGGAGACCGGGGAGCTGTTTTTT. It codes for CATRGETGELFF.

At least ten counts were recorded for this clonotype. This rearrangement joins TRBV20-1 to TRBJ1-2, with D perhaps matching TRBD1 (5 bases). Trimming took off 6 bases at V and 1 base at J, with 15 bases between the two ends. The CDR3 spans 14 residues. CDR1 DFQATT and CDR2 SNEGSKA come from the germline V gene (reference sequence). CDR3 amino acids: CSARAGGDNYGYTF. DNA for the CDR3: TGCAGTGCCAGGGCTGGGGGGGATAACTATGGCTACACCTTC.

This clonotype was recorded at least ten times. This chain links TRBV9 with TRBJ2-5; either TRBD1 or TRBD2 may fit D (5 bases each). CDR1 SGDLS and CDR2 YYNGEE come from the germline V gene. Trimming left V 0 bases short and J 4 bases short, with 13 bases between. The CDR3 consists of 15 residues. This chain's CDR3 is CASSVAPGAGETQYF. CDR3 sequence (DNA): TGTGCCAGCAGCGTAGCGCCCGGGGCGGGAGAGACCCAGTACTTC.

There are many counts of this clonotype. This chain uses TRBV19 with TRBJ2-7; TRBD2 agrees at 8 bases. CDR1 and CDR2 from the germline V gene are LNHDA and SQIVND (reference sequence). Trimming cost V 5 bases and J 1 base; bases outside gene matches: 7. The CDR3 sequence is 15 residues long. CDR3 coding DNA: TGTGCCAGTAGTTCGACTAGCGCGGAGTCCTACGAGCAGTACTTC. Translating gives CASSSTSAESYEQYF.

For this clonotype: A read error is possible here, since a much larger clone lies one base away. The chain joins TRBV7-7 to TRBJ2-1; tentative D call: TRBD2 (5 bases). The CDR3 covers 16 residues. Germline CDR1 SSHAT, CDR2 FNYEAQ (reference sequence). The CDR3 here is CASSLGLGQTTDGQFF. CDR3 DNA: TGTGCTAGCAGCTTAGGGCTCGGTCAGACTACGGATGGGCAGTTCTTC.

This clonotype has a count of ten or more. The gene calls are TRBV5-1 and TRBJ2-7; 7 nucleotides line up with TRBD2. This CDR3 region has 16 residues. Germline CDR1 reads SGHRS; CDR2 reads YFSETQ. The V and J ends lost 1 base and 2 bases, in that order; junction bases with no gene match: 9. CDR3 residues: CASSLYAASGTYEQYF. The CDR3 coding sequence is TGCGCCAGCAGCTTGTATGCGGCTAGCGGAACCTACGAGCAGTACTTC.

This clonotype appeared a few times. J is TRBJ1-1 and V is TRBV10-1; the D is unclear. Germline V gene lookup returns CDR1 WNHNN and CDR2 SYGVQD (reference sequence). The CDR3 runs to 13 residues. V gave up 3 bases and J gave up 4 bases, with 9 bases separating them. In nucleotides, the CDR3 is TGCGCCAGCAGTGACGCGACGGCCACTGAAGCTTTCTTT. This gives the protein CASSDATATEAFF.

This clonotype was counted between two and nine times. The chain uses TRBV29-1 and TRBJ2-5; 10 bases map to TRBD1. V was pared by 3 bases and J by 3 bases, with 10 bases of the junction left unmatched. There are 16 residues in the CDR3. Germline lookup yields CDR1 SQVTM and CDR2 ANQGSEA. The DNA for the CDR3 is TGCAGCGTTGAGGACGTTTCCGGGACAGGGGAAGAGACCCAGTACTTC. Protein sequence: CSVEDVSGTGEETQYF. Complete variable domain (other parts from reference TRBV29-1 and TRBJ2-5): SAVISQKPSRDICQRGTSLTIQCQVDSQVTMMFWYRQQPGQSLTLIATANQGSEATYESGFVIDKFPISRPNLTFSTLTVSNMSPEDSSIYLCSVEDVSGTGEETQYFGPGTRLLVL.

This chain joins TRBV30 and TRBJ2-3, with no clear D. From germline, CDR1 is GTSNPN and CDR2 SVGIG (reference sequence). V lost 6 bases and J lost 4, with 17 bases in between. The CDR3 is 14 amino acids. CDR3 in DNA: TGTGCCTGCCGTCCTTTAACCACCCCAGATACGCAGTATTTT. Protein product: CACRPLTTPDTQYF.

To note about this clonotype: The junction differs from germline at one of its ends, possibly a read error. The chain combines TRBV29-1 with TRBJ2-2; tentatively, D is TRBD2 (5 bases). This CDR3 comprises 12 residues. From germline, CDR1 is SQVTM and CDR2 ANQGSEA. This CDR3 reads CSFMMNTGVLFF. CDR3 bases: TGCAGCTTCATGATGAACACCGGGGTGCTGTTTTTT.

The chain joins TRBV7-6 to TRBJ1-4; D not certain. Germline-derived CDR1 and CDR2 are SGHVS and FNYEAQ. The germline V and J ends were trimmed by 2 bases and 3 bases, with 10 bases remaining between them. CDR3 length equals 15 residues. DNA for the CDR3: TGTGCCAGCAGCTTATCAGTCAAGTCTAATGAAAAACTGTTTTTT. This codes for CASSLSVKSNEKLFF.